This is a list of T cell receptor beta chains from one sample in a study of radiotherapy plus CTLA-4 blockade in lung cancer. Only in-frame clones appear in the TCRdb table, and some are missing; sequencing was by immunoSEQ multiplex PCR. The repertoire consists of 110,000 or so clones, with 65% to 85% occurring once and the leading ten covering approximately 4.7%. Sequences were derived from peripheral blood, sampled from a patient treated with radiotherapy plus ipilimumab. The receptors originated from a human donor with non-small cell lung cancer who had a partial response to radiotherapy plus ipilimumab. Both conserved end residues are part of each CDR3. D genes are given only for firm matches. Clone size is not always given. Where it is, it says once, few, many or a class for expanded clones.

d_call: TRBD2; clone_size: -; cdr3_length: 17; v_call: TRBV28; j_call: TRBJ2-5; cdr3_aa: CASSPGLAGGLQETQYF; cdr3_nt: TGTGCCAGCAGCCCCGGACTAGCGGGAGGTTTACAAGAGACCCAGTACTTC
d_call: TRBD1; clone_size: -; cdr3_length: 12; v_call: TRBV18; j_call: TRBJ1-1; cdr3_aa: CASSPGTAEAFF; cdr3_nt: TGTGCCAGCTCACCCGGGACAGCTGAAGCTTTCTTT
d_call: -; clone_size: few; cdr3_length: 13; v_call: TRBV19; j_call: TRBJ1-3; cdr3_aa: CASSIPGGNTIYF; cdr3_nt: TGTGCCAGTAGTATCCCGGGAGGGAACACCATATATTTT
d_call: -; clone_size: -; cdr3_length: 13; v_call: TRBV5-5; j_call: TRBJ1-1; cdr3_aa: CASSYPGTRVSFF; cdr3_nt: TGTGCCAGCAGCTACCCCGGGACTCGGGTATCTTTCTTT
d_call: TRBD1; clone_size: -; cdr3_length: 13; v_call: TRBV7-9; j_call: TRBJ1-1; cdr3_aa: CASSSQGVTEAFF; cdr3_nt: TGTGCCAGCAGCTCACAGGGGGTGACTGAAGCTTTCTTT
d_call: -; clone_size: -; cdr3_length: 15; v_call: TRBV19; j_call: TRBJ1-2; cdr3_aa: CASTPLGGLNYGYTF; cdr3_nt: TGTGCCAGTACCCCTCTCGGTGGACTGAACTATGGCTACACCTTC
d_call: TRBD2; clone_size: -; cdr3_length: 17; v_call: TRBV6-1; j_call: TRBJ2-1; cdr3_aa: CASSGTSGPSSYNEQFF; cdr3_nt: TGTGCCAGCAGTGGGACTAGCGGCCCGAGCTCCTACAATGAGCAGTTCTTC
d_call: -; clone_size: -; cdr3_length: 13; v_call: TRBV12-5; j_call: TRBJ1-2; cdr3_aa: CASRGQNNYGYTF; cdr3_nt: TGTGCTAGCCGCGGACAGAATAACTATGGCTACACCTTC
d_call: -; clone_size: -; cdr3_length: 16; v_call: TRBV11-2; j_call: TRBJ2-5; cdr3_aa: CASSYRFSPAQETQYF; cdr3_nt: TGTGCCAGCAGCTATAGATTCTCCCCCGCGCAAGAGACCCAGTACTTC
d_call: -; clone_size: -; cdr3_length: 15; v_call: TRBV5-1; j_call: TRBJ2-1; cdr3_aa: CASSLTDYSYNEQFF; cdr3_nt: TGCGCCAGCAGCTTAACAGATTACTCCTACAATGAGCAGTTCTTC
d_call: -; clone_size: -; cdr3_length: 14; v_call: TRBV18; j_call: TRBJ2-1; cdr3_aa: CASSPWTAINEQFF; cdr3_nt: TGTGCCAGCTCACCTTGGACAGCGATTAATGAGCAGTTCTTC
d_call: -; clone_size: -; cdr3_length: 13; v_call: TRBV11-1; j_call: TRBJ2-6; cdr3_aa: CASSYRSTNVLTF; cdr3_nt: TGTGCCAGCAGCTACCGGAGCACCAACGTCCTGACTTTC
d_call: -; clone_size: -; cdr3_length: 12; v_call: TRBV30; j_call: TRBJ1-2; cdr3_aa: CAWNRDLYGYTF; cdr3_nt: TGTGCCTGGAACAGGGACCTCTATGGCTACACCTTC
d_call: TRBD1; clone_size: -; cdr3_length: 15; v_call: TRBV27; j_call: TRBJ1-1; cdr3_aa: CASRGTGAVRPEAFF; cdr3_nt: TGTGCCAGCAGAGGAACAGGGGCCGTCCGCCCTGAAGCTTTCTTT
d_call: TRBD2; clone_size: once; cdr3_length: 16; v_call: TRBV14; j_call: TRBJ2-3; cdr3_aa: CASSQDGGRNTDTQYF; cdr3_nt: TGTGCCAGCAGCCAAGATGGCGGGAGAAACACAGATACGCAGTATTTT
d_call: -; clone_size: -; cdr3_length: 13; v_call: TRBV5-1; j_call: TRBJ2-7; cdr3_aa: CASSQRERYEQYF; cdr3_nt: TGCGCCAGCAGCCAGAGGGAACGCTACGAGCAGTACTTC
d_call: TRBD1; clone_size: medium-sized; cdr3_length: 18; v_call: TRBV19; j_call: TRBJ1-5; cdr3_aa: CASSLWTGGEDSNQPQHF; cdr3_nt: TGTGCCAGTAGTCTTTGGACAGGGGGCGAGGATAGCAATCAGCCCCAGCATTTT
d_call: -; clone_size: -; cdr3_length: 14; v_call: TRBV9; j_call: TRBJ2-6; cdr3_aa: CASRPGSGANVLTF; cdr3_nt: TGTGCCAGCAGGCCAGGGTCTGGGGCCAACGTCCTGACTTTC
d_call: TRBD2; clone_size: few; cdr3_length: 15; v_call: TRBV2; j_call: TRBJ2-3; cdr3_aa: CASSASGTSTDTQYF; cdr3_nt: TGTGCCAGCAGCGCTAGCGGGACTAGCACAGATACGCAGTATTTT
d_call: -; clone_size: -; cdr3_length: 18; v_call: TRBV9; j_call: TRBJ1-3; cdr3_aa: CASSVEGYGGHSGNTIYF; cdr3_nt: TGTGCCAGCAGCGTAGAGGGGTATGGCGGCCACTCTGGAAACACCATATATTTT
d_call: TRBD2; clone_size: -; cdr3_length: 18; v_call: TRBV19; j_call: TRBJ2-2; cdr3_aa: CASSQRTSGRSSTGELFF; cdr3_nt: TGTGCCAGTAGCCAGCGGACTAGCGGGAGGTCTAGCACCGGGGAGCTGTTTTTT
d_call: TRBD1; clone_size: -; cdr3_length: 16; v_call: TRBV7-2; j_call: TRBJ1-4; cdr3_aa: CASSYLPGQPNEKLFF; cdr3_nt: TGTGCCAGCAGCTATCTTCCGGGACAGCCGAATGAAAAACTGTTTTTT
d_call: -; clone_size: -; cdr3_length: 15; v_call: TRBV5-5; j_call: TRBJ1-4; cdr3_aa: CASSPYGQHNEKLFF; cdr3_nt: TGTGCCAGCAGCCCCTATGGACAGCATAATGAAAAACTGTTTTTT
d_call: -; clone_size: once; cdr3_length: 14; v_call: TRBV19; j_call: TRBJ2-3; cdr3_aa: CASSPGSPGDTQYF; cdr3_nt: TGTGCCAGTAGCCCGGGATCCCCTGGCGATACGCAGTATTTT
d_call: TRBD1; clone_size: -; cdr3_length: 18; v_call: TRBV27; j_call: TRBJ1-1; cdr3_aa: CASSLRGQGAVMNTEAFF; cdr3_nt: TGTGCCAGCAGTCTCAGAGGACAGGGAGCTGTTATGAACACTGAAGCTTTCTTT
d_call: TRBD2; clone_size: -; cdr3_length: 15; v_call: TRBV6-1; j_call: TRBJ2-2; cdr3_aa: CASGGLGANTGELFF; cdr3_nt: TGTGCCAGCGGGGGACTAGGCGCGAACACCGGGGAGCTGTTTTTT
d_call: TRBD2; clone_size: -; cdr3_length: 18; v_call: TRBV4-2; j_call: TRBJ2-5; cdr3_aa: CASSPNPGLAGAGGEQYF; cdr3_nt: TGTGCCAGCAGTCCTAATCCGGGACTAGCGGGAGCTGGAGGAGAGCAGTACTTC
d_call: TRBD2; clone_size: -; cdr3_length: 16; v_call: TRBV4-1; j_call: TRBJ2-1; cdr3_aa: CASSQAGLAGINEQFF; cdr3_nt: TGCGCCAGCAGCCAAGCGGGACTAGCGGGAATCAATGAGCAGTTCTTC
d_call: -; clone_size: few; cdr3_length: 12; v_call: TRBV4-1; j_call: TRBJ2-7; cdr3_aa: CASSQGYSEQYF; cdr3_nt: TGCGCCAGCAGCCAAGGTTACAGCGAGCAGTACTTC
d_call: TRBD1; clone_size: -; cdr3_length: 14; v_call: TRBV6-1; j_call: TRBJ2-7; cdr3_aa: CATMGQGFSYEQYF; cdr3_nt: TGTGCCACCATGGGACAGGGGTTTTCCTACGAGCAGTACTTC
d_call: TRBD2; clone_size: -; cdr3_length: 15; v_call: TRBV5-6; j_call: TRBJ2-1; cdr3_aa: CASSLEGTRVSEQFF; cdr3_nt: TGTGCCAGCAGCTTGGAGGGGACTAGGGTATCTGAGCAGTTCTTC
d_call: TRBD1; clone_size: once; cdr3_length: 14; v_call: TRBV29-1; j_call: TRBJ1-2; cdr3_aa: CSVDELRGRGGYTF; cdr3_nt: TGCAGCGTTGATGAGTTGAGGGGGCGCGGTGGCTACACCTTC
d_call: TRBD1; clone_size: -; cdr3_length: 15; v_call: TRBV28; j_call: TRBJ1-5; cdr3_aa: CASSLRDRVNQPQHF; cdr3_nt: TGTGCCAGCAGTTTAAGGGACAGGGTAAATCAGCCCCAGCATTTT
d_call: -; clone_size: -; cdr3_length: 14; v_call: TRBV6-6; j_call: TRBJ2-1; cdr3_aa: CASSANRDKNEQFF; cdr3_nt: TGTGCCAGCAGTGCGAACCGGGACAAGAATGAGCAGTTCTTC
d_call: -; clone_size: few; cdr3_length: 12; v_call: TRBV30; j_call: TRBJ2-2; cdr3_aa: CAWSEGHGELFF; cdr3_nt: TGTGCCTGGAGTGAGGGGCACGGGGAGCTGTTTTTT
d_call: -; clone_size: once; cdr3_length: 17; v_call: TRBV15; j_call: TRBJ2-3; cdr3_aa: CATSRDDREVVLDTQYF; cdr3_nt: TGTGCCACCAGCAGAGATGACAGGGAGGTAGTCTTGGATACGCAGTATTTT
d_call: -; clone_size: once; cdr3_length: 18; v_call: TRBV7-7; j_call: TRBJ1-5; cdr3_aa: CASSLVGVSQYSNQPQHF; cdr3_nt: TGTGCTAGCAGCTTAGTAGGAGTATCCCAGTATAGCAATCAGCCCCAGCATTTT